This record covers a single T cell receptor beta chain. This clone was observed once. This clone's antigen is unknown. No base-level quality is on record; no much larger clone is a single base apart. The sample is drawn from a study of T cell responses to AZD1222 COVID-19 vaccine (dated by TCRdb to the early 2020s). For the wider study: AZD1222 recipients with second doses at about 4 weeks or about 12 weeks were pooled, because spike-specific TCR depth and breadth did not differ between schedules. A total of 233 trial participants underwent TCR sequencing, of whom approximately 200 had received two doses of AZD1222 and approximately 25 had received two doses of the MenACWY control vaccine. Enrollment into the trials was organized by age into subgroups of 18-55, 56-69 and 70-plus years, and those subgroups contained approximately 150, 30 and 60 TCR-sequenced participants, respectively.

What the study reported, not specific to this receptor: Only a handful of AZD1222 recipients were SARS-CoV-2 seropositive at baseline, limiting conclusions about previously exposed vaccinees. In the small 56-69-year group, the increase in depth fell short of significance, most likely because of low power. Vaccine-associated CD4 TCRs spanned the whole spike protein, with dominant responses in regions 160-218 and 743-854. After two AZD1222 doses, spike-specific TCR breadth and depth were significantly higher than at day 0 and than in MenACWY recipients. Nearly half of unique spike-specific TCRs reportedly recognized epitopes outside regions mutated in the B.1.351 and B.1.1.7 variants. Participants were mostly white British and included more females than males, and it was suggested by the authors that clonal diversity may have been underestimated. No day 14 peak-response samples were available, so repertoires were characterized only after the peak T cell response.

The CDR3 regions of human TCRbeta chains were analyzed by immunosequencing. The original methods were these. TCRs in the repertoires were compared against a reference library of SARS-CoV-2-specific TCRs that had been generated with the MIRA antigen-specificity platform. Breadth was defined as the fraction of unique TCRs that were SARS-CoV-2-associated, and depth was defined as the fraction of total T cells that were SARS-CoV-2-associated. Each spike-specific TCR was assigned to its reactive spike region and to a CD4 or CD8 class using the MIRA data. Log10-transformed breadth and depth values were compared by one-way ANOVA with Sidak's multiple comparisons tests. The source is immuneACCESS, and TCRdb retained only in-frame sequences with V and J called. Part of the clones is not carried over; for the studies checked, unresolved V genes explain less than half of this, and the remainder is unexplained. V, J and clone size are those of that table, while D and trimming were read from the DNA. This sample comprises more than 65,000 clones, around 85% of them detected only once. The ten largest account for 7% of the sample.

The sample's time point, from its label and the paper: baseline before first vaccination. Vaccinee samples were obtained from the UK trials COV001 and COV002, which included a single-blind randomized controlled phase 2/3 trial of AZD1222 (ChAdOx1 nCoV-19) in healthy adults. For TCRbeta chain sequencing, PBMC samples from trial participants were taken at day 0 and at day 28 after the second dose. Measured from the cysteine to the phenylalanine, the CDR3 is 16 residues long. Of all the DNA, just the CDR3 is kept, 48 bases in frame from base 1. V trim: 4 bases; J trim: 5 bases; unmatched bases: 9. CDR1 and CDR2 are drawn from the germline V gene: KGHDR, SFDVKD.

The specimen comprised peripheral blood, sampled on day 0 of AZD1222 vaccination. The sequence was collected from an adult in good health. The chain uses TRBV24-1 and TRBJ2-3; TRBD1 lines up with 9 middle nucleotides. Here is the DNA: TGTGCCACCAGTGACCTAACAGGGGGCGGAAGAGATACGCAGTATTTT. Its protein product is CATSDLTGGGRDTQYF.